The rows below give T cell receptor beta chains drawn from one sample of a study of T cell repertoires in cytomegalovirus infection. TCRdb re-called the reads through MiXCR, storing one row per CDR3 protein. The table lists hundreds of thousands of distinct CDR3 sequences, about 8.8% of them singletons. Source material: PBMCs. The receptor source for this set is a human donor in good health (CMV status not recorded). Some clones in this sample may be carry-over from other donors' samples. The CDR3 runs from the conserved cysteine through the conserved F or W. D genes are given only for firm matches. Clone size is given for some rows only: seen once, a few or many times, or a class if the clone is expanded.

CDR3 protein: CASSPILGDYGYTF
CDR3 DNA: TGTGCCAGCAGTCCCATCCTCGGGGACTATGGCTACACCTTC
J gene: TRBJ1-2
D gene: -
V gene: TRBV6-5
clone size: many

CDR3 protein: CAISEPQSGMDTEAFF
CDR3 DNA: TGTGCCATCAGTGAGCCCCAATCCGGGATGGACACTGAAGCTTTCTTT
J gene: TRBJ1-1
D gene: -
V gene: TRBV10-3
clone size: -

CDR3 protein: CSARRGTQETQYF
CDR3 DNA: TGCAGTGCTAGAAGGGGGACCCAAGAGACCCAGTACTTC
J gene: TRBJ2-5
D gene: -
V gene: TRBV20-1
clone size: few

CDR3 protein: CASSPGGPNSPLHF
CDR3 DNA: TGTGCCAGCTCACCGGGGGGGCCTAATTCACCCCTCCACTTT
J gene: TRBJ1-6
D gene: -
V gene: TRBV18
clone size: many

CDR3 protein: CSVVPLGSGTDTQYF
CDR3 DNA: TGCAGCGTTGTCCCACTAGGGAGTGGGACAGATACGCAGTATTTT
J gene: TRBJ2-3
D gene: -
V gene: TRBV29-1
clone size: -

CDR3 protein: CSARDLLGQGLNEQYF
CDR3 DNA: TGCAGTGCTAGAGATCTGCTGGGACAGGGGCTGAACGAGCAGTACTTC
J gene: TRBJ2-7
D gene: TRBD1
V gene: TRBV20-1
clone size: many

CDR3 protein: CSVRTGGYEQYF
CDR3 DNA: TGCAGCGTTCGGACAGGGGGATACGAGCAGTACTTC
J gene: TRBJ2-7
D gene: TRBD1
V gene: TRBV29-1
clone size: many

CDR3 protein: CSVGRNSGNTIYF
CDR3 DNA: TGCAGCGTCGGACGGAACTCTGGAAACACCATATATTTT
J gene: TRBJ1-3
D gene: -
V gene: TRBV29-1
clone size: many

CDR3 protein: CASSPSWDNEKLFF
CDR3 DNA: TGTGCCAGCAGCCCGTCATGGGATAATGAAAAACTGTTTTTT
J gene: TRBJ1-4
D gene: -
V gene: TRBV7-9
clone size: many

CDR3 protein: CASSLGHGLANTGELFF
CDR3 DNA: TGTGCCAGCAGTTTAGGACACGGACTGGCGAACACCGGGGAGCTGTTTTTT
J gene: TRBJ2-2
D gene: -
V gene: TRBV12-3/TRBV12-4
clone size: few

CDR3 protein: CASSLVDRGRDQPQHF
CDR3 DNA: TGTGCCAGCAGCTTGGTAGACAGGGGCCGTGATCAGCCCCAGCATTTT
J gene: TRBJ1-5
D gene: TRBD1
V gene: TRBV5-5
clone size: many

CDR3 protein: CASISIFPDTQYF
CDR3 DNA: TGTGCCAGCATCTCGATCTTCCCAGATACGCAGTATTTT
J gene: TRBJ2-3
D gene: -
V gene: TRBV7-2
clone size: many

CDR3 protein: CSVEGTGGDYEQYF
CDR3 DNA: TGCAGCGTTGAGGGGACAGGGGGTGACTACGAGCAGTACTTC
J gene: TRBJ2-7
D gene: TRBD1
V gene: TRBV29-1
clone size: -

CDR3 protein: CSASPAGGADTQYF
CDR3 DNA: TGCAGTGCTAGCCCAGCGGGGGGTGCAGATACGCAGTATTTT
J gene: TRBJ2-3
D gene: TRBD2
V gene: TRBV20-1
clone size: many

CDR3 protein: CASSDARGTLIGVDTQYF
CDR3 DNA: TGTGCCAGCAGCGACGCGAGGGGGACGCTAATTGGCGTCGATACGCAGTATTTT
J gene: TRBJ2-3
D gene: -
V gene: TRBV25-1
clone size: few

CDR3 protein: CASSLAGASYNEQFF
CDR3 DNA: TGCGCCAGCAGCTTAGCAGGGGCTAGTTACAATGAGCAGTTCTTC
J gene: TRBJ2-1
D gene: -
V gene: TRBV5-1
clone size: many

CDR3 protein: CSALDSLDEKLFF
CDR3 DNA: TGCAGTGCTTTAGACAGCCTTGATGAAAAACTGTTTTTT
J gene: TRBJ1-4
D gene: -
V gene: TRBV20-1
clone size: -